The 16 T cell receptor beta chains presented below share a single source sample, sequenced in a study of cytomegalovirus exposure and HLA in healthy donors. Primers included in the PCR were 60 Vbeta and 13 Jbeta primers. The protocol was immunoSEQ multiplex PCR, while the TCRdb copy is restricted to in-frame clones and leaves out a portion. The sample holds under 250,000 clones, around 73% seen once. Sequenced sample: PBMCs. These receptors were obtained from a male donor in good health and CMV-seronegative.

CDR3 in amino acids: CSAGSARTEAFF. The CDR3 DNA reads as TGCAGCGCGGGTTCCGCGAGGACTGAAGCTTTCTTT. The chain is built from TRBV29-1 and TRBJ1-1; D gene unclear. The CDR3 consists of 12 residues. Looked up from germline, CDR1 is SQVTM and CDR2 is ANQGSEA. The V gene lost 7 bases and the J gene lost 5 bases, with 14 bases spanning the gap.

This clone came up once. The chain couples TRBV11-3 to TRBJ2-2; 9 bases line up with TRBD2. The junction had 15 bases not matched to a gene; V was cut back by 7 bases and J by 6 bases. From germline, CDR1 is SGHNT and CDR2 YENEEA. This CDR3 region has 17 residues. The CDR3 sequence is CASTQSWASGKSGELFF. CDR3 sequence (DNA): TGTGCCAGCACCCAAAGTTGGGCTAGCGGGAAATCCGGGGAGCTGTTTTTT.

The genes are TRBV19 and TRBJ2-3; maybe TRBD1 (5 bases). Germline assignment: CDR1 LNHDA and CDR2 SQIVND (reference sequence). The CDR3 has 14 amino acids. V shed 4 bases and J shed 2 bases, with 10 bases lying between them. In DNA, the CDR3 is TGTGCCAGTAGTACGACAGTTTTCACAGATACGCAGTATTTT. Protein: CASSTTVFTDTQYF.

CDR3 residues: CASSIGQTLGSGNTIYF. The CDR3 DNA follows: TGTGCCAGTAGTATTGGACAGACCCTTGGATCCGGAAACACCATATATTTT. This rearrangement joins TRBV19 to TRBJ1-3, with D perhaps TRBD1 (6 bases). Germline lookup yields CDR1 LNHDA and CDR2 SQIVND (reference sequence). V lost 3 bases and J 4 bases, leaving 19 bases between the germline ends. The CDR3 is 17 residues long.

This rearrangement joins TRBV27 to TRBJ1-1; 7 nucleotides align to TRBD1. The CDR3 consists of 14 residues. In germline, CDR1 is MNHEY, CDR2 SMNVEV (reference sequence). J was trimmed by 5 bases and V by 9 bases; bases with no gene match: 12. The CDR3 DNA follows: TGTGCCAGTTTTAGAGAGGGGGCGCGAACTGAAGCTTTCTTT. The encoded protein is CASFREGARTEAFF.

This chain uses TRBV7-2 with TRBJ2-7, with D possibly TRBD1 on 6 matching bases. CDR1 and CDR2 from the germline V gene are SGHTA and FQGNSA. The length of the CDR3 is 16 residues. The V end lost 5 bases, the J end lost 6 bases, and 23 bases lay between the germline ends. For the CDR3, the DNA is TGTGCCAGCAGCCCAGCCGGGACAAATCTACGAGGCGAGCAGTACTTC. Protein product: CASSPAGTNLRGEQYF.

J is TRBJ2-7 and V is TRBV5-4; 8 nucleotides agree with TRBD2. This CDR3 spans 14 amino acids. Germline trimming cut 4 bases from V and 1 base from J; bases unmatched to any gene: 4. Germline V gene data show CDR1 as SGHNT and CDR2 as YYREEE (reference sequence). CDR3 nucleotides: TGTGCCAGCAGCCTTGCGGGGGGTTCCTACGAGCAGTACTTC. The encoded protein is CASSLAGGSYEQYF. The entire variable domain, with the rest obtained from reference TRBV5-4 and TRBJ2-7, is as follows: ETGVTQSPTHLIKTRGQQVTLRCSSQSGHNTVSWYQQALGQGPQFIFQYYREEENGRGNFPPRFSGLQFPNYSSELNVNALELDDSALYLCASSLAGGSYEQYFGPGTRLTVT.

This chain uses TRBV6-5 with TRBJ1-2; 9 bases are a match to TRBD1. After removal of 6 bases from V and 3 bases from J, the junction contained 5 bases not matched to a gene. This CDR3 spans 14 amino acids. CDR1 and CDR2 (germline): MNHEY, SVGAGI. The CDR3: CASSGTGSDYGYTF. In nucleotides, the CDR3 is TGTGCCAGCAGCGGGACAGGGTCGGACTATGGCTACACCTTC.

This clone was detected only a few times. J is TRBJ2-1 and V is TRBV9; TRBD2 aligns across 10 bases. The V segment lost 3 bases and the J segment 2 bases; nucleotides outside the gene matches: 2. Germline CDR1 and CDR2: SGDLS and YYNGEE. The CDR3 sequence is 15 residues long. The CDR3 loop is CASSAGTSAYNEQFF. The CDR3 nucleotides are TGTGCCAGCAGCGCTGGGACTAGCGCCTACAATGAGCAGTTCTTC.

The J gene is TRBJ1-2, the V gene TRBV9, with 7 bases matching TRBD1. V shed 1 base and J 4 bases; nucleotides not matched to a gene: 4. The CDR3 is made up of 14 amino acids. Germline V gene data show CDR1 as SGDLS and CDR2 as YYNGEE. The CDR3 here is CASSVWDSVYGYTF. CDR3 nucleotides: TGTGCCAGCAGCGTATGGGACAGCGTCTATGGCTACACCTTC. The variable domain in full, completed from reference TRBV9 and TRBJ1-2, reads DSGVTQTPKHLITATGQRVTLRCSPRSGDLSVYWYQQSLDQGLQFLIQYYNGEERAKGNILERFSAQQFPDLHSELNLSSLELGDSALYFCASSVWDSVYGYTFGSGTRLTVV.

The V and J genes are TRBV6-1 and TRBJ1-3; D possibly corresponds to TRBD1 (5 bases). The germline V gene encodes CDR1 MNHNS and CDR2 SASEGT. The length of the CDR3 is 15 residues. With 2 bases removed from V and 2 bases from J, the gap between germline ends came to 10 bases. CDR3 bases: TGTGCCAGCAGTGAACTTGGGACTGCTGGAAACACCATATATTTT. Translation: CASSELGTAGNTIYF.

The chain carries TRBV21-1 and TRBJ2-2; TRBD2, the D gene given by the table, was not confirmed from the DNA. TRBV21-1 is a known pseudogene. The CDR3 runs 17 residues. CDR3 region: CASSNRLAGMNTGELFF. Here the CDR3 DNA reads TGTGCCAGCAGCAATCGACTAGCGGGTATGAACACCGGGGAGCTGTTTTTT.

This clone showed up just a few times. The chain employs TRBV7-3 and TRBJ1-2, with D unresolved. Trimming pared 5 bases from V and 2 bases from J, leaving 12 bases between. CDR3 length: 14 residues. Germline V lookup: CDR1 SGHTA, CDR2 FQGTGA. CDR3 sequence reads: CASSTPSGNYGYTF. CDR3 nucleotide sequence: TGTGCCAGCAGCACCCCCTCCGGGAACTATGGCTACACCTTC.

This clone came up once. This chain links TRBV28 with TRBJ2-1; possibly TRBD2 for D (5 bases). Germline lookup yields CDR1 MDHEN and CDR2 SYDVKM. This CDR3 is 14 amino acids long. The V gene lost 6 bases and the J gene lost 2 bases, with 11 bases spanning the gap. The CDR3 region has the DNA TGTGCCAGCAGAACTCACGGGGCCTACAATGAGCAGTTCTTC. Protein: CASRTHGAYNEQFF.

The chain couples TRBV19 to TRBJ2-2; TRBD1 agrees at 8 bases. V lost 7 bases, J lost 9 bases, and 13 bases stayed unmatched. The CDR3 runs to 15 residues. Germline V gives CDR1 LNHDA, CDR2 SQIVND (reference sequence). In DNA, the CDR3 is TGTGCCAGTACCCCCTCCGGGGCAGGGGGCAGGGAGCTGTTTTTT. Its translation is CASTPSGAGGRELFF.

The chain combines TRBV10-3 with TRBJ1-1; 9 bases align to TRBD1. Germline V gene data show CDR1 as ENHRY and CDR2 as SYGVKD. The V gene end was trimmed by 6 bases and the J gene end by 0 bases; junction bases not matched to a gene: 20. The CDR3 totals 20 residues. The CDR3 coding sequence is TGTGCCATCAGGGGTGGGATAAGGAAACAGGGGGCCCTATTGAACACTGAAGCTTTCTTT. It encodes CAIRGGIRKQGALLNTEAFF.